This T cell receptor (beta chain) was profiled in a study of T cell responses to AZD1222 COVID-19 vaccine. Study-level results: It should be noted that donors were predominantly white British and more often female, and clonal diversity was possibly underestimated. CD4 TCRs covered the whole spike, strongest at regions 160-218 and 743-854. The breadth and depth of Spike-specific TCRs increased once two AZD1222 doses had been given.

The CDR3 spans 15 residues. V lost 1 base to trimming and J lost 0 bases, with 10 bases between them. Germline CDR1 is GTSNPN and CDR2 is SVGIG (reference sequence). The table came from immunoSEQ multiplex PCR; TCRdb's copy has only in-frame clones and leaves some out. This table holds approximately 81,000 clones, 80% to 90% found once. Regarding this clone: Its antigen is unidentified.

Timing groups of about 4 and about 12 weeks for second doses were pooled. The material was peripheral blood, obtained 28 days after the second AZD1222 dose. This clonotype was sampled from an adult who received the AZD1222 COVID-19 vaccine. The rearrangement links TRBV30 to TRBJ1-3; D is uncertain. The CDR3 is CAWSDDSVSGNTIYF. CDR3 sequence (DNA): TGTGCCTGGAGTGACGACTCTGTCTCTGGAAACACCATATATTTT.